This paragraph covers one TCR beta chain sequence. A sample-barcoded 5' primer and a J-beta primer mix were used in a second PCR of roughly 7 to 11 cycles. TCRdb ran MiXCR on the 5' RACE reads and lists one entry per CDR3 protein. The sample records some 1.7 million distinct CDR3 sequences, roughly 30% being singletons. Germline V gene sequence: CDR1 DFQATT, CDR2 SNEGSKA (reference sequence). The V segment lost 3 bases and the J segment 5 bases; nucleotides outside the gene matches: 10. The CDR3 runs to 15 residues. The data belong to a study of blood T cells in healthy people across ages. The clonotype comes from a woman aged 25 to 45 in good health. The sample comprised blood. V gene TRBV20-1 combines with J gene TRBJ1-5; 7 nucleotides agree with TRBD1. The CDR3 DNA is TGCAGTGCTAGGAAGAGGGGGCTGGTAGATCAGCCCCAGCATTTT. Translating gives CSARKRGLVDQPQHF.